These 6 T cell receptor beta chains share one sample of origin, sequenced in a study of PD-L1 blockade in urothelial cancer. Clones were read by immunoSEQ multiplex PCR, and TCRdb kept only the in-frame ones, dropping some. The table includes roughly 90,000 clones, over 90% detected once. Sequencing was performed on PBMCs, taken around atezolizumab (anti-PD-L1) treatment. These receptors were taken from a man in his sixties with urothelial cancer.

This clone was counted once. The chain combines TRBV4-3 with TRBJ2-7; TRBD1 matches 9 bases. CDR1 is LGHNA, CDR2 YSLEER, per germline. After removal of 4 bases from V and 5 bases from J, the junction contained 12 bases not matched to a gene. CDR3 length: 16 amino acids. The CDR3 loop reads CASSPRGTGPLNEQYF. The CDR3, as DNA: TGCGCCAGCAGCCCTCGGGGGACAGGGCCCCTCAACGAGCAGTACTTC.

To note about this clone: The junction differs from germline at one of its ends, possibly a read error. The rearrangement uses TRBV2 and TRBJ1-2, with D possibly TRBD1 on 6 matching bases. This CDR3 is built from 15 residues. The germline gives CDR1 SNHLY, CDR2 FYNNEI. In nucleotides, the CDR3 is TGTGCCAGCAGCGAAGGACAGTTTCGTAGCTATGGCTACACCTTC. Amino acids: CASSEGQFRSYGYTF.

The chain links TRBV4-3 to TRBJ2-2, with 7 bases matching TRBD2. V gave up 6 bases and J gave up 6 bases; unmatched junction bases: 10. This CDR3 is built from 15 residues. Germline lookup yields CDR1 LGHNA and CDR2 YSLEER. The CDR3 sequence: CASSRFGGGAGELFF. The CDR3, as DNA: TGCGCCAGCAGTCGTTTTGGTGGGGGGGCCGGGGAGCTGTTTTTT.

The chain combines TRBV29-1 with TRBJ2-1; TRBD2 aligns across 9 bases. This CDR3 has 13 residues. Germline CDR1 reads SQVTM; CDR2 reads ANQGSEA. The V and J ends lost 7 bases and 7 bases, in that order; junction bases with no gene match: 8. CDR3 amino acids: CSAPARGGNEQFF. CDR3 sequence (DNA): TGCAGCGCCCCCGCGCGGGGGGGGAATGAGCAGTTCTTC.

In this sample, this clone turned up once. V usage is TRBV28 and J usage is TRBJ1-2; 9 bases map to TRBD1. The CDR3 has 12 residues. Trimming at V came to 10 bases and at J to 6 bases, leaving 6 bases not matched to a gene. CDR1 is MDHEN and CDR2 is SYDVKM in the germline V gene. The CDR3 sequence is CAIGQGINGYTF. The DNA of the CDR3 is TGTGCCATAGGACAGGGGATTAATGGCTACACCTTC.

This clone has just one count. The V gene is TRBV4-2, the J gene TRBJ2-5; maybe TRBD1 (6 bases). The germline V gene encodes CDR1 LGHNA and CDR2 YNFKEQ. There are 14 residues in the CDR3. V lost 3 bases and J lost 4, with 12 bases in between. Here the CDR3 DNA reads TGTGCCAGCAGCCACTCGACAGGCGCAGAGACCCAGTACTTC. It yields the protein CASSHSTGAETQYF.